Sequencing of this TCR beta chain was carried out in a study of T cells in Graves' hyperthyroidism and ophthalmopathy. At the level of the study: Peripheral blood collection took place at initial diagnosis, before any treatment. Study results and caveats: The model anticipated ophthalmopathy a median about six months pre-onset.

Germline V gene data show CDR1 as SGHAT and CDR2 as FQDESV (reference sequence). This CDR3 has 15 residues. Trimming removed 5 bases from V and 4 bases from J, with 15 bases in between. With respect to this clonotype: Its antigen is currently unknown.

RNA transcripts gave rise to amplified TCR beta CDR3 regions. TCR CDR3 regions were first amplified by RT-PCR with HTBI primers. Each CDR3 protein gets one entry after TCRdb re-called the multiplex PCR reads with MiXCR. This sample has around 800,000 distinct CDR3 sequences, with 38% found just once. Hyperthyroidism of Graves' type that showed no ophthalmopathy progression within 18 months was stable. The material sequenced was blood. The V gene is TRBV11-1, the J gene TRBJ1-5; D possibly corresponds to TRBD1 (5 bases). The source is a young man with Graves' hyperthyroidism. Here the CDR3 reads CASSLGGAENQPQHF. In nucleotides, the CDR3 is TGTGCCAGCAGCCTGGGTGGGGCTGAAAATCAGCCCCAGCATTTT. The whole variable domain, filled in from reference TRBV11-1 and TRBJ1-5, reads EAEVAQSPRYKITEKSQAVAFWCDPISGHATLYWYRQILGQGPELLVQFQDESVVDDSQLPKDRFSAERLKGVDSTLKIQPAELGDSAMYLCASSLGGAENQPQHFGDGTRLSIL.